The source of this T cell receptor beta chain is a study of blood T cell repertoires in COVID-19. Turning to the study itself: The analysed material was cDNA or gDNA that came from T cells, B-cell-depleted T cells, or PBMCs.

Study processing details: Estimation of nucleated cell counts was performed using reference gene primer amplification. Libraries were prepared by immunoSEQ multiplex PCR; TCRdb keeps only in-frame clonotypes and omits some of them. That table gives V, J and clone size, and the DNA gave D and trimming. The data contain about 170,000 clones, around 67% of them singletons. Trimming removed 4 bases at V and 5 bases at J, with 12 bases between. Germline V gene sequence: CDR1 LGHNA, CDR2 YSLEER. The CDR3 length is 14 residues. This receptor was identified in an elderly woman with acute or convalescent COVID-19. This chain connects TRBV4-3 to TRBJ2-1; weak D call: TRBD1 (6 bases). The sample was peripheral blood. The CDR3 is CASSLQGADNEQFF. CDR3 nucleotide sequence: TGCGCCAGCAGCCTACAGGGAGCAGACAATGAGCAGTTCTTC.